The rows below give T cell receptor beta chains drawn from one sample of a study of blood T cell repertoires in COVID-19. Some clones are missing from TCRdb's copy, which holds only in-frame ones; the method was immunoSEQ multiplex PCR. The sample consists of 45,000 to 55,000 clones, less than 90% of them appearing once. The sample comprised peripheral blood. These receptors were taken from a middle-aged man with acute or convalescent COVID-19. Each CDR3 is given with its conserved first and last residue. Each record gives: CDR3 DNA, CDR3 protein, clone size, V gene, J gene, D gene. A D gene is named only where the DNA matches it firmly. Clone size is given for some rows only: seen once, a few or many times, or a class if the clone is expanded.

cdr3_nt: TGTGCCAGCAGTTCGCCCGGGACAAGGAATTCACCCCTCCACTTT
cdr3_aa: CASSSPGTRNSPLHF
clone_size: -
v_call: TRBV27
j_call: TRBJ1-6
d_call: -

cdr3_nt: TGTGCCAGCAGGAAGCAAACAGCTAACTATGGCTACACCTTC
cdr3_aa: CASRKQTANYGYTF
clone_size: -
v_call: TRBV2
j_call: TRBJ1-2
d_call: -

cdr3_nt: TGTGCCAGCAGCTTTGGACAGGGGGATAGTCAGCCCCAGCATTTT
cdr3_aa: CASSFGQGDSQPQHF
clone_size: -
v_call: TRBV7-2
j_call: TRBJ1-5
d_call: TRBD1

cdr3_nt: TGTGCCACCGAGGAGAGTCGCAATCAGCCCCAGCATTTT
cdr3_aa: CATEESRNQPQHF
clone_size: -
v_call: TRBV19
j_call: TRBJ1-5
d_call: -

cdr3_nt: TGCGCCAGCAGATCCGACGGAGCCTACAATGAGCAGTTCTTC
cdr3_aa: CASRSDGAYNEQFF
clone_size: -
v_call: TRBV5-1
j_call: TRBJ2-1
d_call: -

cdr3_nt: TGTGCCAGCAGCAAACTACTCAGGGAGGGCCGATATAGCAATCAGCCCCAGCATTTT
cdr3_aa: CASSKLLREGRYSNQPQHF
clone_size: -
v_call: TRBV21-1
j_call: TRBJ1-5
d_call: -

cdr3_nt: TGTGCCAGCAGTGAAGACCCGGGTAACGAAGCTTTCTTT
cdr3_aa: CASSEDPGNEAFF
clone_size: -
v_call: TRBV6-1
j_call: TRBJ1-1
d_call: -

cdr3_nt: TGTGCCAGCAGCCTTCCGGGACTAGCGGGAGTAGGTCAGTACTTC
cdr3_aa: CASSLPGLAGVGQYF
clone_size: -
v_call: TRBV3-1/TRBV3-2
j_call: TRBJ2-7
d_call: TRBD2

cdr3_nt: TGTGCCAGCAGCGACAGGGCGGACTACGAGCAGTACTTC
cdr3_aa: CASSDRADYEQYF
clone_size: once
v_call: TRBV6-2/TRBV6-3
j_call: TRBJ2-7
d_call: TRBD1

cdr3_nt: TGCGCCAGCAGCCAAAGACACCCCAGTGGCGAGCAGTACTTC
cdr3_aa: CASSQRHPSGEQYF
clone_size: few
v_call: TRBV4-1
j_call: TRBJ2-7
d_call: -

cdr3_nt: TGCGCCAGCAGTCTGGGATATAACAGGGGGAATCAGCCCCAGCATTTT
cdr3_aa: CASSLGYNRGNQPQHF
clone_size: -
v_call: TRBV23-1
j_call: TRBJ1-5
d_call: TRBD1

cdr3_nt: TGTGCCAGCAGCGTAGCCTCGTTGGGGGCGGGCAATGAGCAGTTCTTC
cdr3_aa: CASSVASLGAGNEQFF
clone_size: -
v_call: TRBV9
j_call: TRBJ2-1
d_call: -

cdr3_nt: TGCGCCAGCAGTGGCCCTGTACAGGGTCGCGGCACCGGGGAGCTGTTTTTT
cdr3_aa: CASSGPVQGRGTGELFF
clone_size: -
v_call: TRBV10-2
j_call: TRBJ2-2
d_call: -

cdr3_nt: TGTGCCAGTACTTACCGCGGGGGCCTAAACACCGGGGAGCTGTTTTTT
cdr3_aa: CASTYRGGLNTGELFF
clone_size: -
v_call: TRBV19
j_call: TRBJ2-2
d_call: -

cdr3_nt: TGTGCCAGCAGCTCCTCCGGGACAGCGAGCAATGAGCAGTTCTTC
cdr3_aa: CASSSSGTASNEQFF
clone_size: -
v_call: TRBV5-4
j_call: TRBJ2-1
d_call: TRBD1

cdr3_nt: TGTGCCAGCAGTCCCCCGAAGGGGTATGGCTACACCTTC
cdr3_aa: CASSPPKGYGYTF
clone_size: -
v_call: TRBV27
j_call: TRBJ1-2
d_call: -

cdr3_nt: TGTGCCAGCAGCGAGGGAGGGGTAAGGTACAATGAGCAGTTCTTC
cdr3_aa: CASSEGGVRYNEQFF
clone_size: once
v_call: TRBV6-5
j_call: TRBJ2-1
d_call: TRBD2

cdr3_nt: TGTGCCAGCAGCTTAGTAGGGGGGGGACAGCCCCAGCATTTT
cdr3_aa: CASSLVGGGQPQHF
clone_size: -
v_call: TRBV7-2
j_call: TRBJ1-5
d_call: -

cdr3_nt: TGTGCCATCAGTTCTTCCTATGGCTACACCTTC
cdr3_aa: CAISSSYGYTF
clone_size: few
v_call: TRBV10-3
j_call: TRBJ1-2
d_call: -

cdr3_nt: TGTGCCAGCAGCTTAGCTACAGGGGGAACTGAAGCTTTCTTT
cdr3_aa: CASSLATGGTEAFF
clone_size: -
v_call: TRBV3-1/TRBV3-2
j_call: TRBJ1-1
d_call: TRBD1

cdr3_nt: TGCGCCAGCAGACCGGGACAGGGAGACGGCGAGCAGTACTTC
cdr3_aa: CASRPGQGDGEQYF
clone_size: -
v_call: TRBV23-1
j_call: TRBJ2-7
d_call: TRBD1

cdr3_nt: TGTGCCAGCTCACCTACCGGGACAGGGGTTACCTACGAGCAGTACTTC
cdr3_aa: CASSPTGTGVTYEQYF
clone_size: -
v_call: TRBV18
j_call: TRBJ2-7
d_call: TRBD1

cdr3_nt: TGTGCCAGTACCCAGGGGGCGCTTGGCTACACCTTC
cdr3_aa: CASTQGALGYTF
clone_size: -
v_call: TRBV19
j_call: TRBJ1-2
d_call: TRBD1

cdr3_nt: TGTGCCAGCAGTGGATATTGGCTAGCGGGAGAATCTGGGGAGCTGTTTTTT
cdr3_aa: CASSGYWLAGESGELFF
clone_size: -
v_call: TRBV25-1
j_call: TRBJ2-2
d_call: TRBD2

cdr3_nt: TGTGCCAGCAGTAAGGAGTCCTCACCCCTCCACTTT
cdr3_aa: CASSKESSPLHF
clone_size: -
v_call: TRBV2
j_call: TRBJ1-6
d_call: -

cdr3_nt: TGTGCCAGCAGCTTGGGCACCGGGACAGGGTATGGCTACACCTTC
cdr3_aa: CASSLGTGTGYGYTF
clone_size: -
v_call: TRBV7-2
j_call: TRBJ1-2
d_call: TRBD1

cdr3_nt: TGTGCCAGCAGCCAACGCTACGAGCAGTACTTC
cdr3_aa: CASSQRYEQYF
clone_size: -
v_call: TRBV3-1/TRBV3-2
j_call: TRBJ2-7
d_call: -

cdr3_nt: TGTGCCAGTAGCCCCGCAGGGAAAAGTAGCAATCAGCCCCAGCATTTT
cdr3_aa: CASSPAGKSSNQPQHF
clone_size: -
v_call: TRBV19
j_call: TRBJ1-5
d_call: -

cdr3_nt: TGTGCCAGTAGTCCCGGGACAGGTCGGGCAGATACGCAGTATTTT
cdr3_aa: CASSPGTGRADTQYF
clone_size: -
v_call: TRBV19
j_call: TRBJ2-3
d_call: TRBD1